These 28 T cell receptor beta chains were all obtained from the same sample, sequenced in a study of blood T cell repertoires in COVID-19. The assay was immunoSEQ multiplex PCR, and TCRdb's table has in-frame clones only and misses some. The sample records 300,000 or so clones, roughly 91% being singletons. Specimen: peripheral blood. Every receptor here comes from a man between 50 and 59 years old with active or convalescent COVID-19.

The gene calls are TRBV21-1 and TRBJ1-2; the DNA was not compared with TRBD1, the D call given in the table. TRBV21-1 is listed as a pseudogene. The CDR3 covers 18 residues. In DNA form, the CDR3 reads TGTGCCAGCAGCACAAAACCGGGACAGGGAACGCTTGGCTATGGCTACACCTTC. Translated: CASSTKPGQGTLGYGYTF.

This chain links TRBV11-1 with TRBJ2-7, with D possibly TRBD1 on 5 matching bases. Germline CDR1 reads SGHAT; CDR2 reads FQDESV (reference sequence). The CDR3 is 12 residues long. V lost 5 bases and J 4 bases, leaving 9 bases between the germline ends. CDR3 loop: CASSGQGYEQYF. CDR3 nucleotide sequence: TGTGCCAGCAGCGGCCAGGGTTACGAGCAGTACTTC.

The chain recombines TRBV6-5 with TRBJ2-5, with 10 bases lining up with TRBD1. The V gene end was trimmed by 2 bases and the J gene end by 5 bases; junction bases not matched to a gene: 8. Germline V gene lookup returns CDR1 MNHEY and CDR2 SVGAGI. The CDR3 is 16 residues long. The DNA for the CDR3 is TGTGCCAGCAGTTACACTTGGACAGGGGGAGGGGAGACCCAGTACTTC. Its protein product is CASSYTWTGGGETQYF.

The chain joins TRBV7-2 to TRBJ2-3; TRBD2 might be the D (6 bases). Deletions cut 5 bases from V and 0 bases from J, with 12 bases between. CDR1 and CDR2 from the germline V gene are SGHTA and FQGNSA. This CDR3 is 15 amino acids long. The CDR3 reads CASSVGLASTDTQYF. The CDR3 DNA sequence: TGTGCCAGCAGCGTGGGACTGGCTAGCACAGATACGCAGTATTTT.

This chain connects TRBV24-1 to TRBJ2-2; maybe TRBD1 (5 bases). Looked up from germline, CDR1 is KGHDR and CDR2 is SFDVKD. The CDR3 is 16 residues long. Trimming stripped 3 bases from V and 2 bases from J, with 12 bases between. The CDR3 coding sequence is TGTGCCACCAGTGATCCGACGGACACTAACACCGGGGAGCTGTTTTTT. It is translated as CATSDPTDTNTGELFF.

This chain joins TRBV12-3 or TRBV12-4 and TRBJ1-5; D remains unclear. V was pared by 3 bases and J by 5 bases, with 8 bases between. The CDR3 is 13 amino acids. The CDR3 sequence is CASSFQVDQPQHF. For the CDR3, the DNA is TGTGCCAGCAGTTTTCAGGTGGATCAGCCCCAGCATTTT.

This rearrangement joins TRBV9 to TRBJ1-1; tentative D call: TRBD1 (6 bases). Germline CDR1 SGDLS, CDR2 YYNGEE. The CDR3 length is 14 residues. Trimming shortened V by 0 bases and J by 6 bases, and 12 bases separated the two germline ends. The CDR3 protein is CASSVEQGGAEAFF. The CDR3, as DNA: TGTGCCAGCAGCGTAGAACAGGGCGGCGCTGAAGCTTTCTTT.

The chain couples TRBV30 to TRBJ1-6; D is unclear. Germline V gene lookup returns CDR1 GTSNPN and CDR2 SVGIG (reference sequence). The CDR3 extends over 14 amino acids. The V end was cut by 4 bases, the J end by 0 bases, with 7 bases between. The CDR3 DNA sequence: TGTGCCTGGACGGGAAGCTCCTATAATTCACCCCTCCACTTT. Its translation is CAWTGSSYNSPLHF.

This chain links TRBV7-2 with TRBJ1-2; no clear D. The CDR3 has 14 amino acids. Per germline, CDR1 SGHTA and CDR2 FQGNSA. Trimming took 2 bases from V and 6 from J, leaving 13 bases between them. CDR3 DNA sequence: TGTGCCAGCAGCTTAAGACCGCGGCATGATGGCTACACCTTC. Translation gives CASSLRPRHDGYTF.

The gene calls are TRBV10-3 and TRBJ1-5; 7 positions agree with TRBD1. This CDR3 has 15 amino acids. Looked up from germline, CDR1 is ENHRY and CDR2 is SYGVKD. After removal of 4 bases from V and 6 bases from J, the junction contained 9 bases not matched to a gene. CDR3 in DNA: TGTGCCATCAGTGTCTCAGGGGGGCGGGGTCAGCCCCAGCATTTT. It codes for CAISVSGGRGQPQHF.

The V and J genes are TRBV6-5 and TRBJ2-7, with 12 positions matching TRBD1. V trimming: 4 bases; J trimming: 7 bases; junction bases outside the gene matches: 5. CDR3 length: 14 amino acids. The V gene's germline CDR1 is MNHEY and CDR2 SVGAGI. The CDR3 sequence: CASSSGQGASEQYF. CDR3 nucleotide sequence: TGTGCCAGCAGTTCGGGACAGGGGGCAAGTGAGCAGTACTTC.

The CDR3 nucleotides are TGTGCCAGCAGTCTTGGTACGCGTCAGCCCCAGCATTTT. Its translation is CASSLGTRQPQHF. V and J are TRBV12-3 or TRBV12-4 and TRBJ1-5, with D unresolved. The CDR3 has 13 amino acids. With 5 bases removed from V and 6 bases from J, the gap between germline ends came to 11 bases.

The rearrangement links TRBV1 to TRBJ2-3; the D call TRBD2 from the table was never checked on the DNA. TRBV1 is annotated as a pseudogene. There are 13 residues in the CDR3. CDR3: CTSSRGLSDTQYF. The CDR3 DNA reads TGCACCAGCAGCCGGGGACTCTCAGATACGCAGTATTTT.

The rearrangement uses TRBV28 and TRBJ2-5, with 11 bases fitting TRBD1. After removal of 4 bases from V and 6 bases from J, the junction contained 13 bases not matched to a gene. Germline values: CDR1 MDHEN, CDR2 SYDVKM. The CDR3 is made up of 17 amino acids. CDR3 sequence reads: CASSSSQWTGGWKTQYF. The CDR3 DNA sequence: TGTGCCAGCAGTTCCTCTCAATGGACAGGGGGCTGGAAGACCCAGTACTTC.

This clone was seen a few times. CDR3 sequence reads: CASSLYLSSYNEQFF. DNA for the CDR3: TGTGCCAGCAGCCTTTACCTTAGCTCCTACAATGAGCAGTTCTTC. This sequence joins TRBV11-2 and TRBJ2-1; unclear D gene. This CDR3 has 15 residues. Germline V gives CDR1 SGHAT, CDR2 FQNNGV. Deletions cut 5 bases from V and 0 bases from J, with 11 bases between.

This clone was picked up a small number of times. The chain recombines TRBV4-1 with TRBJ2-7; perhaps TRBD1 as D (5 bases). Per germline, CDR1 MGHRA and CDR2 YSYEKL. The CDR3 length is 15 residues. Trimming took 0 bases from V and 2 from J, leaving 11 bases between them. Here the CDR3 reads CASSQDPGFTYEQYF. The DNA for the CDR3 is TGCGCCAGCAGCCAAGATCCAGGGTTTACCTACGAGCAGTACTTC.

The gene calls are TRBV15 and TRBJ1-5, with TRBD1 identical over 8 bases. The germline V gene encodes CDR1 LNHNV and CDR2 YYDKDF (reference sequence). The ends lost 5 bases at V and 5 bases at J; junction bases unmatched: 8. The CDR3 runs 15 residues. CDR3 region: CATSGHGTGYQPQHF. The CDR3 nucleotides are TGTGCCACCAGCGGTCACGGGACAGGATATCAGCCCCAGCATTTT.

This chain connects TRBV7-3 to TRBJ2-1, with TRBD2 matching over 10 bases. Losses at the gene ends were 5 bases for V and 7 bases for J; bases not matched to a gene: 8. This CDR3 spans 15 amino acids. Germline lookup yields CDR1 SGHTA and CDR2 FQGTGA. The CDR3, as DNA: TGTGCCAGCAGCCCCGGACTAGCGGAAGTTAATGAGCAGTTCTTC. Protein sequence: CASSPGLAEVNEQFF. The whole variable domain, filled in from reference TRBV7-3 and TRBJ2-1, reads GAGVSQTPSNKVTEKGKYVELRCDPISGHTALYWYRQSLGQGPEFLIYFQGTGAADDSGLPNDRFFAVRPEGSVSTLKIQRTERGDSAVYLCASSPGLAEVNEQFFGPGTRLTVL.

This rearrangement joins TRBV4-2 to TRBJ2-1; TRBD1 agrees at 7 bases. J lost 2 bases, V lost 2 bases, and 3 bases had no gene match. Germline V lookup: CDR1 LGHNA, CDR2 YNFKEQ. This CDR3 region has 15 residues. CDR3: CASSQSGTAYNEQFF. The CDR3 DNA sequence: TGTGCCAGCAGCCAATCCGGGACAGCCTACAATGAGCAGTTCTTC.

The rearrangement joins TRBV7-3 to TRBJ2-3; TRBD1 matches 7 bases. CDR1 and CDR2 (germline): SGHTA, FQGTGA. The junction had 5 bases not matched to a gene; V was cut back by 1 base and J by 1 base. CDR3 size: 16 residues. CDR3: CASSLRGGQGTDTQYF. Written as DNA, the CDR3 is TGTGCCAGCAGCTTAAGAGGCGGACAGGGCACAGATACGCAGTATTTT. Full variable domain (rest looked up from reference TRBV7-3 and TRBJ2-3): GAGVSQTPSNKVTEKGKYVELRCDPISGHTALYWYRQSLGQGPEFLIYFQGTGAADDSGLPNDRFFAVRPEGSVSTLKIQRTERGDSAVYLCASSLRGGQGTDTQYFGPGTRLTVL.

The CDR3 protein is CASSPSQSGQETQYF. CDR3 bases: TGTGCCAGCTCACCAAGTCAAAGCGGCCAAGAGACCCAGTACTTC. The rearrangement joins TRBV18 to TRBJ2-5, with a weak D call TRBD2 (5 bases). Between the trimmed V and J ends, which lost 2 bases and 1 base, there was a span of 11 bases. The CDR3 has 15 residues. In germline, CDR1 is KGHSH, CDR2 LQKENI. Full variable domain (outside the CDR3, taken from reference TRBV18 and TRBJ2-5): NAGVMQNPRHLVRRRGQEARLRCSPMKGHSHVYWYRQLPEEGLKFMVYLQKENIIDESGMPKERFSAEFPKEGPSILRIQQVVRGDSAAYFCASSPSQSGQETQYFGPGTRLLVL.

The chain recombines TRBV7-8 with TRBJ1-1; no clear D. Germline V CDR1 and CDR2: SGHVS, FQNEAQ. CDR3 length: 12 residues. The germline V and J ends were trimmed by 8 bases and 9 bases, with 16 bases remaining between them. The CDR3, as DNA: TGTGCCAGCGGCAAATCCGGGTTACAAGCTTTCTTT. Its translation: CASGKSGLQAFF.

This sequence joins TRBV5-1 and TRBJ2-1; 8 nucleotides align to TRBD2. The CDR3 consists of 15 residues. Germline assignment: CDR1 SGHRS and CDR2 YFSETQ. The V and J ends lost 1 base and 6 bases, in that order; junction bases with no gene match: 6. The DNA of the CDR3 is TGCGCCAGCAGCTTGATGGTAGCGGGAAGCAATGAGCAGTTCTTC. Its protein is CASSLMVAGSNEQFF.

The chain combines TRBV19 with TRBJ1-4; 11 bases fit TRBD1. This CDR3 comprises 14 residues. The V gene end was trimmed by 3 bases and the J gene end by 7 bases; junction bases not matched to a gene: 1. Per germline, CDR1 LNHDA and CDR2 SQIVND (reference sequence). This chain's CDR3 is CASSIGTGGEKLFF. The DNA for the CDR3 is TGTGCCAGTAGTATCGGGACAGGGGGTGAAAAACTGTTTTTT.

The V call is TRBV5-1, the J call TRBJ2-1; D remains unclear. The V and J ends lost 2 bases and 4 bases respectively, with 13 bases between them. Germline V lookup: CDR1 SGHRS, CDR2 YFSETQ. This CDR3 is 15 amino acids long. The CDR3 region is CASSLVVAVYNEQFF. The CDR3 region has the DNA TGCGCCAGCAGCTTAGTAGTAGCAGTATACAATGAGCAGTTCTTC.

This clone was counted a few times. This sequence joins TRBV19 and TRBJ2-7; D perhaps matches TRBD2 (6 bases). Germline-derived CDR1 and CDR2 are LNHDA and SQIVND (reference sequence). This CDR3 has 13 amino acids. V lost 5 bases to trimming and J lost 3 bases, with 11 bases between them. DNA of the CDR3: TGTGCCAGTAGTGGAGGGCAGCTCTACGAGCAGTACTTC. As protein: CASSGGQLYEQYF.

This clone came up once. V usage is TRBV5-1 and J usage is TRBJ2-6, with a tentative D call TRBD1 (6 bases). Germline V CDR1 and CDR2: SGHRS, YFSETQ. This CDR3 spans 15 amino acids. V lost 3 bases and J lost 1, with 8 bases in between. CDR3 coding DNA: TGCGCCAGCAGCTCAGGGGCTTCTGGGGCCAACGTCCTGACTTTC. The encoded protein is CASSSGASGANVLTF.

The chain links TRBV28 to TRBJ1-1; TRBD1 matches at 8 bases. Germline V CDR1 and CDR2: MDHEN, SYDVKM. The CDR3 runs to 14 residues. Trimming at V came to 6 bases and at J to 1 base, leaving 4 bases not matched to a gene. For the CDR3, the DNA is TGTGCCAGCAGGGCGGGACAGGAGAACACTGAAGCTTTCTTT. It is translated as CASRAGQENTEAFF.